The rows below give T cell receptor beta chains drawn from one sample of a study of neurological immune-mediated disorders. TCRdb ran MiXCR on the 5' RACE reads and lists one entry per CDR3 protein. The table lists more than 45,000 distinct CDR3 sequences, roughly 3.3% of them singletons. Sequencing was performed on PBMCs. These receptors were collected from a woman aged 25 to 45 with multiple sclerosis. Each CDR3 is given with its conserved first and last residue. A D gene is named only where the DNA matches it firmly. Clone size is not always given. Where it is, it says once, few, many or a class for expanded clones.

V	D	J	size	DNA	CDR3
TRBV5-1	-	TRBJ2-2	-	TGCGCCAGCAGCTTGTATCGGGCCGGGGAGCTGTTTTTT	CASSLYRAGELFF
TRBV20-1	-	TRBJ1-2	many	TGCAGTGCAATTCTAAAGATGTCTGGCTACACCTTC	CSAILKMSGYTF
TRBV29-1	TRBD2	TRBJ2-1	many	TGCAGCGGGGGACAGGGCCGTCTAGCGGGAGGGCCTGGTGAGCAGTTCTTC	CSGGQGRLAGGPGEQFF
TRBV7-8	-	TRBJ1-5	-	TGTGCCAGCAGCAGCGGACAGCTCTTGTCTCACCAGCCCCAGAATTTT	CASSSGQLLSHQPQNF
TRBV5-6	-	TRBJ2-3	-	TGTGCCAGCAGCTTGGGACTCGTCTTCACAGATACGCAGTATTTT	CASSLGLVFTDTQYF
TRBV5-5	TRBD2	TRBJ2-3	many	TGTGCCAGCAGCTCCGGGACTAGCGGTAGCACAGATACGCAGTATTTT	CASSSGTSGSTDTQYF
TRBV28	-	TRBJ2-7	-	TGTGCCATCACCAAGCCGGGGCCTCCCTACGAGCAGTACTTC	CAITKPGPPYEQYF
TRBV6-6	-	TRBJ2-5	many	TGTGCCAGCAGTTACGTCGAGGGCGTAGAGACCCAGTACTTC	CASSYVEGVETQYF
TRBV11-2	-	TRBJ1-4	-	TGTGCCAGCAGCCCGGAATGGACCGACGAAAAACTGTTTTTT	CASSPEWTDEKLFF
TRBV20-1	-	TRBJ2-7	-	TGCAGTGCCACGGGAGGGGGCGGACGGCCTTCCTACGAGCAGTACTTC	CSATGGGGRPSYEQYF
TRBV25-1	TRBD2	TRBJ2-1	many	TGTGCCAGCAGTGAGGGGGGGGTAACCGAGCAGTTCTTC	CASSEGGVTEQFF
TRBV5-1	-	TRBJ1-6	few	TGCGCCAGCAGGGAGGGACAAAATTCACCCCTCAACTTT	CASREGQNSPLNF
TRBV28	TRBD1	TRBJ1-1	many	TGTGCCAGCAGTCTCACAGGGGCTTGGGGCACTGAAGCTTTCTTT	CASSLTGAWGTEAFF
TRBV7-9	-	TRBJ1-4	many	TGTGCCAGCAGCTCTCTAGCTAATGAAAAACTGTTTTTT	CASSSLANEKLFF
TRBV20-1	TRBD2	TRBJ2-1	many	TGCAGTGCTAGAGATAGGCTAGCGGGGGCCAATGAGCAGTTCTTC	CSARDRLAGANEQFF
TRBV28	-	TRBJ2-7	many	TGTGCCAGCAGTTTGTCGGGGCCCTACGAGCAGTACTTC	CASSLSGPYEQYF
TRBV20-1	-	TRBJ2-3	many	TGCAGTGCTAGAGATACAACCAGGGACCACACAGATACGCAGTATTTT	CSARDTTRDHTDTQYF
TRBV9	-	TRBJ2-2	many	TGTGCCAGCAGCACCAGCGGGGAGCTGTTTTTT	CASSTSGELFF
TRBV5-1	-	TRBJ2-1	many	TGCGCCAGCAGCCTTCGGGACCTTCATGAGCAGTTCTTC	CASSLRDLHEQFF
TRBV10-3	-	TRBJ2-1	many	TGTGCCATCAGTGACGAGGACTACCTGAATGAGCAGTTCTTC	CAISDEDYLNEQFF
TRBV30	-	TRBJ1-2	many	TGTGCCTGGCTCGGGGGTGCGGTCGTGGGTGGCTACACCTTC	CAWLGGAVVGGYTF
TRBV20-1	TRBD2	TRBJ2-3	-	TGCAGTGCCTGGGCCCGCCGACTAGCGACTAGCACAGATACGCAGTATTTT	CSAWARRLATSTDTQYF
TRBV10-1	-	TRBJ1-2	many	TGCGCCAGCAGTTCTTCAGGGAGCCCCCTGAGTGGCTACACCTTC	CASSSSGSPLSGYTF
TRBV20-1	-	TRBJ1-3	many	TGCAGTGCTAGGGGGGCCGACTCTGGAAACACCATATATTTT	CSARGADSGNTIYF
TRBV20-1	-	TRBJ2-3	many	TGCAGTGCTAGGGACAGTATAGCAGATACGCAGTATTTT	CSARDSIADTQYF
TRBV20-1	-	TRBJ1-1	many	TGCAGTGCCCGTCAGAACACTGAAGCTTTCTTT	CSARQNTEAFF
TRBV7-2	-	TRBJ2-7	-	TGTGCCAGCAGCTTAGGGAAAGTATCGAGCTACGAGAAGTACTTC	CASSLGKVSSYEKYF
TRBV20-1	-	TRBJ1-2	many	TGCAGTGCCCAAATCCTGACAGGTCAAAACTATGGCTACACCTTC	CSAQILTGQNYGYTF
TRBV12-3/TRBV12-4	-	TRBJ1-5	few	TGTGCCAGCAGTGCCGGGGGTGGGGACAAGCCCCAGAATTTT	CASSAGGGDKPQNF
TRBV18	-	TRBJ1-6	many	TGTGCCAGCTCACCGGCCTTGGGATATAATTCACCCCTCCACTTT	CASSPALGYNSPLHF
TRBV5-1	-	TRBJ2-1	many	TGCGCCAGCAGCTTGACTTCGGCGGCCGCTGGTGAGCAGTTCTTC	CASSLTSAAAGEQFF
TRBV7-2	-	TRBJ2-3	many	TGTGCCAGCAACCCGGCCGGAGGCCCATCGCAGTATTTT	CASNPAGGPSQYF
TRBV5-1	TRBD2	TRBJ2-5	many	TGCGCCAGCAGCTTGGGTAGGACTAGCGGGGAGATCCAAGAGACCCAGTACTTC	CASSLGRTSGEIQETQYF
TRBV20-1	TRBD2	TRBJ2-5	many	TGCAGTGCTGTAGCGGGAGGGCTTGAGACCCAGTACTTC	CSAVAGGLETQYF
TRBV7-8	TRBD2	TRBJ2-1	many	TGTGCCAGCAGCTCCCTAGCGGGAGTCGGTGAGCAGTTCTTC	CASSSLAGVGEQFF
TRBV20-1	-	TRBJ2-1	many	TGCAGTGCTAGGGAAGGGCCTGAGCAGTTCTTC	CSAREGPEQFF
TRBV5-1	TRBD2	TRBJ2-1	many	TGCGCCAGCAGCTTGGGTCTAGCGGGAGATGAGCAGTTCTTC	CASSLGLAGDEQFF
TRBV20-1	TRBD1	TRBJ1-4	few	TGCAGTGCTCAAAAGCCGGGACAGGGTAATGAAAAACTGTTTTTT	CSAQKPGQGNEKLFF
TRBV6-5	TRBD2	TRBJ2-5	few	TGTGCCAGCAGTCCCTTCCGGGGGGAAAGGGGGACCCAGTACTTC	CASSPFRGERGTQYF
TRBV20-1	-	TRBJ2-1	medium-sized	TGCAGTGCTAGTTCTCCGGTGGGGGATGAGCAGTTCTTC	CSASSPVGDEQFF
TRBV7-9	-	TRBJ1-2	many	TGTGCCAGCAGCCAACAGGGTGGCGCATATGGCTACACCTTC	CASSQQGGAYGYTF
TRBV20-1	-	TRBJ2-3	many	TGCAGTGCTAGGAGCTGGGTGGGCGGCACAGATACGCAGTATTTT	CSARSWVGGTDTQYF
TRBV12-3/TRBV12-4	-	TRBJ1-1	many	TGTGCCAGCAGTCAATACGAGGGCAACACTGAAGCTTTCTTT	CASSQYEGNTEAFF
TRBV20-1	-	TRBJ1-5	many	TGCAGTGCTAGGAGGGGTAGGGTACAGCCCCAGCATTTT	CSARRGRVQPQHF